A single sample gave rise to the 28 T cell receptor beta chains below, sequenced in a study of T-cell memory formation after mild COVID-19 (dated by TCRdb to the early 2020s). Libraries were constructed by 5' RACE. The instrument given in TCRdb is Illumina NovaSeq 6000. TCRdb trimmed public reads at Q25 via fastp, called clones via MiXCR and kept in-frame beta chains. Rows matching on CDR3 protein sequence are summarized as one entry with the most common DNA and genes. This sample is represented by fewer than 250,000 distinct CDR3 sequences; 10% of them were singletons. The ten most abundant clones make up roughly 3.2% of the sample. The sample consisted of PBMCs or a T cell subset sorted from them (not recorded which). The receptors come from a man in his late teens or twenties who had mild COVID-19 (a few samples of this study predate the infection). The sample titles of this study are shuffled in the database, so cell type and time point are left out; the donor was told from shared clones.

V is TRBV18 and J is TRBJ1-5; D is possibly TRBD1 (6 bases). CDR3 length: 14 amino acids. Germline-derived CDR1 and CDR2 are KGHSH and LQKENI. Trimming stripped 3 bases from V and 7 bases from J, with 13 bases between. The CDR3 here is CASSPGGARQPQHF. CDR3 DNA sequence: TGTGCCAGCTCACCTGGGGGGGCGCGGCAGCCCCAGCATTTT.

This clonotype was counted many times. The V call is TRBV9, the J call TRBJ2-3; 7 positions agree with TRBD1. CDR3 length equals 16 residues. Germline CDR1 and CDR2: SGDLS and YYNGEE. V lost 0 bases, J lost 0 bases, and 4 bases stayed unmatched. The CDR3 protein is CASSVVGGSSTDTQYF. The CDR3, as DNA: TGTGCCAGCAGCGTAGTAGGGGGCTCTAGCACAGATACGCAGTATTTT.

Many counts were recorded for this clonotype. J is TRBJ1-1 and V is TRBV5-1; D gene unclear. CDR3 length equals 14 residues. Germline V gene sequence: CDR1 SGHRS, CDR2 YFSETQ. V was trimmed by 6 bases and J by 0 bases, leaving 12 bases between them. CDR3 region: CASNPSGMNTEAFF. CDR3 nucleotides: TGCGCCAGCAACCCCTCCGGGATGAACACTGAAGCTTTCTTT.

This clonotype was detected many times. V and J are TRBV5-6 and TRBJ2-5, with D tentatively TRBD1 (6 bases). V lost 4 bases to trimming and J lost 2 bases, with 12 bases between them. Germline loops: CDR1 SGHDT, CDR2 YYEEEE. This CDR3 spans 14 amino acids. Here the CDR3 reads CASSPGTPQETQYF. For the CDR3, the DNA is TGTGCCAGCAGCCCTGGGACACCACAAGAGACCCAGTACTTC.

This clonotype was seen only a few times. The chain is built from TRBV18 and TRBJ2-7; D is possibly TRBD1 or TRBD2 (5 bases each). Trimming removed 5 bases from V and 7 bases from J, with 18 bases in between. Germline V gene lookup returns CDR1 KGHSH and CDR2 LQKENI. The length of the CDR3 is 14 residues. CDR3 in DNA: TGTGCCAGCTCAGCCGGGACGACGTTAAGGGAGCAGTACGTC. Amino acids: CASSAGTTLREQYV.

This clonotype occurred a few times. The V call is TRBV28, the J call TRBJ1-5, with TRBD1 as a possible D gene (6 bases). The V gene's germline CDR1 is MDHEN and CDR2 SYDVKM. V was pared by 1 base and J by 6 bases, with 13 bases between. The CDR3 length is 15 residues. The CDR3 DNA sequence: TGTGCCAGCAGTTTATTGGGGGCGATTTCTCAGCCCCAGCATTTT. Amino acids: CASSLLGAISQPQHF.

The chain combines TRBV5-1 with TRBJ2-5; 15 nucleotides agree with TRBD2. Germline-derived CDR1 and CDR2 are SGHRS and YFSETQ. This CDR3 is built from 16 residues. The V gene end was trimmed by 3 bases and the J gene end by 3 bases; junction bases not matched to a gene: 3. CDR3 coding DNA: TGCGCCAGCAGCTCGGGACTAGCGGGGGGCGAAGAGACCCAGTACTTC. Translation gives CASSSGLAGGEETQYF.

This clonotype was counted a few times. V usage is TRBV20-1 and J usage is TRBJ1-6; D unclear. With 6 bases removed from V and 8 bases from J, the gap between germline ends came to 20 bases. The CDR3 covers 15 residues. CDR1 and CDR2 (germline): DFQATT, SNEGSKA (reference sequence). The CDR3 DNA reads TGCAGTGCAACCAAGGCCGGGCTGGGGTATTCACCCCTCCACTTT. It translates to CSATKAGLGYSPLHF.

There are a few counts of this clonotype. The chain has TRBV14 and TRBJ1-4, with unresolved D. V gave up 1 base and J gave up 8 bases, with 14 bases separating them. Germline V gene lookup returns CDR1 SGHDN and CDR2 FVKESK. The CDR3 runs to 15 residues. DNA of the CDR3: TGTGCCAGCAGCCAAGCCTACTTCCAAAGGGAAAAACTGTTTTTT. It translates to CASSQAYFQREKLFF.

There are a few counts of this clonotype. V usage is TRBV10-3 and J usage is TRBJ2-3; the match to TRBD1 covers 9 bases. The CDR3 loop spans 14 amino acids. The junction had 8 bases not matched to a gene; V was cut back by 11 bases and J by 2 bases. Germline values: CDR1 ENHRY, CDR2 SYGVKD. The CDR3 reads CASKGQGPTDTQYF. In nucleotides, the CDR3 is TGTGCCTCGAAGGGACAGGGACCCACAGATACGCAGTATTTT.

This clonotype turned up a few times. J is TRBJ2-3 and V is TRBV6-4; D is unresolved. This CDR3 region has 10 residues. V was trimmed by 7 bases and J by 7 bases, leaving 6 bases between them. Germline-derived CDR1 and CDR2 are MRHNA and SNTAGT. The CDR3, as DNA: TGTGCCAGCACACGAAATACGCAGTATTTT. It translates to CASTRNTQYF.

This clonotype came up a few times. This sequence joins TRBV18 and TRBJ2-5; 10 bases map to TRBD2. Germline CDR1 and CDR2: KGHSH and LQKENI. CDR3 length: 13 residues. V shed 8 bases, J shed 3 bases, and the junction held 3 bases outside the gene matches. CDR3 protein: CASALAGKETQYF. The CDR3 nucleotides read TGTGCCAGCGCACTAGCGGGGAAAGAGACCCAGTACTTC.

This clonotype was seen a few times. The chain uses TRBV12-3 or TRBV12-4 and TRBJ1-3; 7 bases fit TRBD1. The J segment lost 4 bases and the V segment lost 5 bases, leaving 11 bases of the junction unmatched. The CDR3 is 16 amino acids. The chain's CDR3 is CASSKQGDNVGNTIYF. The CDR3 DNA reads as TGTGCCAGCAGTAAGCAGGGGGACAACGTGGGAAACACCATATATTTT.

The V gene is TRBV16, the J gene TRBJ1-3; D remains unclear. Germline CDR1 is KGHSY and CDR2 is FQNENV. With 0 bases removed from V and 0 bases from J, the gap between germline ends came to 3 bases. The CDR3 covers 14 residues. This CDR3 is CASSQSRSGNTIYF. DNA for the CDR3: TGTGCCAGCAGCCAATCCCGCTCTGGAAACACCATATATTTT.

In nucleotides, the CDR3 is TGTGCCAGCAGAACTAGCGGGGCAGGGAATGAGCAGTTCTTC. Residues: CASRTSGAGNEQFF. V usage is TRBV2 and J usage is TRBJ2-1; 10 bases match TRBD2. The CDR3 is 14 amino acids. Germline CDR1 reads SNHLY; CDR2 reads FYNNEI. V shed 6 bases, J shed 7 bases, and the junction held 6 bases outside the gene matches.

This clonotype has a handful of counts. The chain carries TRBV6-6 and TRBJ1-4; weak D call: TRBD1 (6 bases). Germline loops: CDR1 MNHNY, CDR2 SVGAGI (reference sequence). Trimming took 5 bases from V and 8 from J, leaving 15 bases between them. The CDR3 length is 14 residues. CDR3 protein: CASSTRGRGEKLFF. The CDR3 DNA follows: TGTGCCAGCAGTACAAGGGGCAGGGGCGAAAAACTGTTTTTT.

This chain uses TRBV11-2 with TRBJ1-6; 7 nucleotides line up with TRBD1. Germline loops: CDR1 SGHAT, CDR2 FQNNGV. The V gene end was trimmed by 4 bases and the J gene end by 7 bases; junction bases not matched to a gene: 7. The CDR3 has 15 residues. The chain's CDR3 is CASSSLGQQNSPLHF. The CDR3 DNA sequence: TGTGCCAGCAGCTCGCTGGGACAGCAGAATTCACCCCTCCACTTT.

This clonotype has only a few counts. The chain links TRBV27 to TRBJ1-1; D perhaps matches TRBD1 (5 bases). The CDR3 loop spans 16 amino acids. V lost 6 bases and J lost 1, with 18 bases in between. Germline lookup yields CDR1 MNHEY and CDR2 SMNVEV (reference sequence). The CDR3 nucleotides read TGTGCCAGCAGACGAGACCTCAGGGCTCCGAACACTGAAGCTTTCTTT. The encoded protein is CASRRDLRAPNTEAFF.

This clonotype was found a few times. This chain connects TRBV12-3 or TRBV12-4 to TRBJ1-5, with D possibly being TRBD1 (5 bases). V lost 1 base and J 6 bases, leaving 19 bases between the germline ends. The CDR3 spans 17 residues. This chain's CDR3 is CASSLEAGTGGGQPQHF. CDR3 nucleotide sequence: TGTGCCAGCAGTTTAGAGGCCGGGACGGGGGGAGGTCAGCCCCAGCATTTT.

This clonotype has just a few counts. V usage is TRBV5-1 and J usage is TRBJ1-5; D is uncertain. Trimming pared 0 bases from V and 5 bases from J, leaving 6 bases between. The CDR3 is made up of 13 amino acids. The V gene's germline CDR1 is SGHRS and CDR2 YFSETQ. In DNA form, the CDR3 reads TGCGCCAGCAGCTTGGATGTGGATCAGCCCCAGCATTTT. Its translation: CASSLDVDQPQHF.

This rearrangement joins TRBV7-9 to TRBJ1-1; no reliable D call. V lost 3 bases, J lost 0 bases, and 5 bases lay in between. The CDR3 totals 13 residues. Germline CDR1 is SEHNR and CDR2 is FQNEAQ (reference sequence). CDR3 loop: CASSFSMNTEAFF. CDR3 sequence (DNA): TGTGCCAGCAGCTTTTCTATGAACACTGAAGCTTTCTTT.

This clonotype showed up just a few times. The rearrangement joins TRBV20-1 to TRBJ1-6, with D tentatively TRBD1 (5 bases). Germline V gene lookup returns CDR1 DFQATT and CDR2 SNEGSKA (reference sequence). This CDR3 has 14 residues. V lost 4 bases to trimming and J lost 9 bases, with 16 bases between them. CDR3 nucleotide sequence: TGCAGTGCTACCCCGGAAGGGACGGGTTCACCCCTCCACTTT. Translated: CSATPEGTGSPLHF.

The chain couples TRBV7-2 to TRBJ2-3; the D is unclear. The V and J ends lost 5 bases and 0 bases respectively, with 6 bases between them. The germline gives CDR1 SGHTA, CDR2 FQGNSA. The CDR3 totals 13 residues. The CDR3 here is CASSRQSTDTQYF. The CDR3 coding sequence is TGTGCCAGCAGCCGCCAGAGCACAGATACGCAGTATTTT.

J is TRBJ2-7 and V is TRBV28, with D hard to call. With 5 bases removed from V and 6 bases from J, the gap between germline ends came to 14 bases. The CDR3 sequence is 13 residues long. Germline V gene data show CDR1 as MDHEN and CDR2 as SYDVKM. This CDR3 is CASSTQTVPEQYV. CDR3 nucleotides: TGTGCCAGCAGTACTCAAACGGTACCCGAGCAGTACGTC.

This clonotype was found many times. V is TRBV4-3 and J is TRBJ2-1, with D tentatively TRBD1 or TRBD2 (7 bases each). In germline, CDR1 is LGHNA, CDR2 YSLEER. Trimming took off 3 bases at V and 4 bases at J, with 16 bases between the two ends. This CDR3 comprises 16 residues. The CDR3 nucleotides are TGCGCCAGCAGCCAGGGGGAGGGACAGCTTTACAATGAGCAGTTCTTC. It yields the protein CASSQGEGQLYNEQFF.

This clonotype was seen ten or more times. This rearrangement joins TRBV24-1 to TRBJ2-2; D is perhaps TRBD1 (5 bases). V was clipped by 5 bases and J by 5 bases, with 8 bases between them. This CDR3 comprises 13 residues. Germline-derived CDR1 and CDR2 are KGHDR and SFDVKD. The CDR3 DNA is TGTGCCACCAGTGGGACATCGACCGGGGAGCTGTTTTTT. Its translation: CATSGTSTGELFF.

This clonotype was seen only a few times. CDR3 DNA sequence: TGTGCCAGCAGCAGAAGTGTAGGGGGCAGGCCCCAGCATTTT. Its translation is CASSRSVGGRPQHF. The V gene is TRBV5-6, the J gene TRBJ1-5, with TRBD1 identical over 7 bases. V was clipped by 4 bases and J by 9 bases; unmatched bases: 10. The CDR3 extends over 14 amino acids. The germline V gene has CDR1 SGHDT and CDR2 YYEEEE.

This clonotype came up many times. The rearrangement uses TRBV7-6 and TRBJ1-1; no clear D. Per germline, CDR1 SGHVS and CDR2 FNYEAQ. V was pared by 1 base and J by 3 bases, with 6 bases between. The CDR3 has 13 residues. Here the CDR3 reads CASSLVTHTEAFF. CDR3 sequence (DNA): TGTGCCAGCAGCTTAGTTACTCACACTGAAGCTTTCTTT.